The 21 T cell receptor beta chains below were found in one sample sequenced in a study of T-cell memory formation after mild COVID-19 (dated by TCRdb to the early 2020s). Library preparation was by 5' RACE. Sequencing used an Illumina NovaSeq 6000. TCRdb reran the public reads through fastp at Q25 and MiXCR, keeping productive beta chains. Rows are unified per CDR3 protein, each entry keeping the most common DNA and genes. The sample data list hundreds of thousands of distinct CDR3 sequences, and 16% of these were observed just once. 22% of the sample belongs to the ten largest clones. The sample was PBMCs or a T cell subset sorted from them (not recorded which). The source of these receptors is a man aged 18 to 30 who had mild COVID-19 (a few samples of this study predate the infection). The sample titles of this study are shuffled in the database, so cell type and time point are left out; the donor was told from shared clones.

The CDR3 is CASSVQGARNGYTF. In DNA, the CDR3 is TGTGCCAGCAGCGTTCAGGGGGCGCGAAACGGCTACACCTTC. The chain has TRBV9 and TRBJ1-2; 8 bases map to TRBD1. Germline loops: CDR1 SGDLS, CDR2 YYNGEE. Losses at the gene ends were 2 bases for V and 8 bases for J; bases not matched to a gene: 8. The CDR3 sequence is 14 residues long.

This rearrangement joins TRBV24-1 to TRBJ2-3; 10 bases fit TRBD2. V lost 0 bases, J lost 5 bases, and 1 base stayed unmatched. The CDR3 has 15 residues. The germline CDR1 and CDR2 sequences are KGHDR and SFDVKD. CDR3 loop: CATSDLSGGGDTQYF. Written as DNA, the CDR3 is TGTGCCACCAGTGATTTGAGCGGGGGGGGAGATACGCAGTATTTT.

In this sample, this clonotype turned up many times. This chain uses TRBV5-1 with TRBJ2-7, with D unresolved. Looked up from germline, CDR1 is SGHRS and CDR2 is YFSETQ. CDR3 length: 14 residues. V lost 4 bases and J lost 2, with 13 bases in between. CDR3 DNA sequence: TGCGCCAGCAGCCTGGAGACGAGAACCTACGAGCAGTACTTC. Residues: CASSLETRTYEQYF.

V and J are TRBV6-6 and TRBJ2-7, with D unclear. CDR3 size: 16 residues. CDR1 and CDR2 (germline): MNHNY, SVGAGI (reference sequence). Between the trimmed V and J ends, which lost 0 bases and 4 bases, there was a span of 16 bases. CDR3 DNA: TGTGCCAGCAGTTACTCGGTGCAGCCAGATCGTTACGAGCAGTACTTC. Its translation: CASSYSVQPDRYEQYF.

This clonotype has a handful of counts. This chain connects TRBV3-1 to TRBJ2-2, with 9 bases fitting TRBD1. The CDR3 sequence is 18 residues long. CDR1 LGHDT and CDR2 YNNKEL come from the germline V gene (reference sequence). With 4 bases clipped from V and 3 bases from J, the junction kept 12 bases outside the gene matches. In DNA form, the CDR3 reads TGTGCCAGCAGCCTGGCAATTCGGGACAGGGCAGACACCGGGGAGCTGTTTTTT. Translation gives CASSLAIRDRADTGELFF.

This clonotype was counted many times. The chain employs TRBV9 and TRBJ2-1; D remains unclear. V lost 3 bases and J lost 7, with 14 bases in between. This CDR3 is 14 amino acids long. Germline CDR1 and CDR2: SGDLS and YYNGEE. Here the CDR3 DNA reads TGTGCCAGCAGCGGGGCGCACTTTAGGAATGAGCAGTTCTTC. Protein product: CASSGAHFRNEQFF.

This chain links TRBV12-3 or TRBV12-4 with TRBJ1-1, with unresolved D. The CDR3 has 14 residues. The V and J ends lost 7 bases and 6 bases respectively, with 18 bases between them. CDR3 in amino acids: CASTTPNGGAEAFF. The CDR3 nucleotides read TGTGCCAGCACCACGCCTAATGGTGGAGCTGAAGCTTTCTTT.

Ten or more counts support this clonotype. The genes are TRBV6-4 and TRBJ2-1; 8 positions agree with TRBD2. This CDR3 has 13 amino acids. Germline V CDR1 and CDR2: MRHNA, SNTAGT. V was pared by 5 bases and J by 5 bases, with 2 bases of the junction left unmatched. The CDR3 DNA is TGTGCCAGCAGTCCGACTAGCGACAATGAGCAGTTCTTC. It is translated as CASSPTSDNEQFF.

This chain uses TRBV2 with TRBJ2-1; 11 positions match TRBD1. The CDR3 has 14 amino acids. J gave up 7 bases and V 8 bases, and 7 bases lay outside the gene matches. The germline gives CDR1 SNHLY, CDR2 FYNNEI. The CDR3 protein is CASRWDRGINEQFF. The CDR3 DNA is TGTGCCAGCCGCTGGGACAGGGGGATTAATGAGCAGTTCTTC.

This clonotype was seen just once. The chain combines TRBV6-5 with TRBJ2-7, with D perhaps being TRBD1 or TRBD2 (5 bases each). Germline assignment: CDR1 MNHEY and CDR2 SVGAGI. There are 15 residues in the CDR3. Trimming pared 2 bases from V and 0 bases from J, leaving 11 bases between. CDR3 bases: TGTGCCAGCAGTTACGTCGGGGCCCCCTCCTACGAGCAGTACTTC. Its protein is CASSYVGAPSYEQYF.

This clonotype was picked up a small number of times. The chain is built from TRBV25-1 and TRBJ2-5; no clear D. The length of the CDR3 is 14 residues. Germline V gives CDR1 MGHDK, CDR2 SYGVNS. Trimming took off 2 bases at V and 1 base at J, with 8 bases between the two ends. CDR3 residues: CASSEDVSQETQYF. Here the CDR3 DNA reads TGTGCCAGCAGTGAAGATGTCAGCCAAGAGACCCAGTACTTC.

This clonotype was observed a handful of times. The rearrangement joins TRBV5-5 to TRBJ2-1; D gene ambiguous. The V end lost 4 bases, the J end lost 0 bases, and 11 bases lay between the germline ends. This CDR3 comprises 15 residues. Per germline, CDR1 SGHKS and CDR2 YYEKEE (reference sequence). The CDR3, as DNA: TGTGCCAGCAGCGCCGACGCCAGCTCCTACAATGAGCAGTTCTTC. Protein sequence: CASSADASSYNEQFF.

This clonotype showed up just a few times. The rearrangement uses TRBV9 and TRBJ2-3; 7 bases match TRBD1. Germline V CDR1 and CDR2: SGDLS, YYNGEE. J lost 6 bases, V lost 3 bases, and 10 bases had no gene match. CDR3 size: 15 residues. The CDR3 DNA follows: TGTGCCAGCAGCGCCCAAGGAAGGGGGCCCGATACGCAGTATTTT. Translating gives CASSAQGRGPDTQYF.

The V gene is TRBV29-1, the J gene TRBJ1-2, with D hard to call. The germline gives CDR1 SQVTM, CDR2 ANQGSEA. V lost 7 bases and J 8 bases, leaving 20 bases between the germline ends. The CDR3 runs 13 residues. The CDR3 sequence: CSAYNPHSRGYTF. The CDR3 region has the DNA TGCAGCGCGTACAACCCGCATTCGAGGGGCTACACCTTC.

This clonotype came up many times. The V gene is TRBV7-2, the J gene TRBJ2-3; 8 bases agree with TRBD1. Germline V gene sequence: CDR1 SGHTA, CDR2 FQGNSA. V lost 6 bases, J lost 0 bases, and 5 bases stayed unmatched. CDR3 length equals 15 residues. CDR3 DNA: TGTGCCAGCAGTCAGGACAGGGCTAGCACAGATACGCAGTATTTT. Encoded protein: CASSQDRASTDTQYF.

CDR3 sequence (DNA): TGTGCCAGCAGCCCCGCTCGGGGCCAGAGGGATAATGAAAAACTGTTTTTT. It codes for CASSPARGQRDNEKLFF. The J gene is TRBJ1-4, the V gene TRBV7-8, with a possible D match to TRBD1 (5 bases). CDR3 length: 17 residues. Germline loops: CDR1 SGHVS, CDR2 FQNEAQ. V shed 5 bases and J shed 4 bases, with 20 bases lying between them.

The chain employs TRBV12-3 or TRBV12-4 and TRBJ2-7; D remains ambiguous. This CDR3 region has 13 residues. V gave up 2 bases and J gave up 4 bases, with 9 bases separating them. The CDR3 reads CASSLKLTYEQYV. CDR3 coding DNA: TGTGCCAGCAGTTTAAAACTAACTTACGAGCAGTACGTC.

The genes are TRBV7-9 and TRBJ1-6; 7 positions agree with TRBD1. The V gene's germline CDR1 is SEHNR and CDR2 FQNEAQ (reference sequence). CDR3 size: 15 residues. J lost 7 bases, V lost 4 bases, and 7 bases had no gene match. The CDR3 spells CASSSPTGRNSPLHF. CDR3 nucleotides: TGTGCCAGCAGCTCCCCGACAGGGAGAAATTCACCCCTCCACTTT.

The chain recombines TRBV29-1 with TRBJ2-3; D unresolved. The germline V gene has CDR1 SQVTM and CDR2 ANQGSEA. V was clipped by 0 bases and J by 4 bases, with 11 bases between them. The CDR3 loop spans 14 amino acids. In DNA form, the CDR3 reads TGCAGCGTTGAAGATCCCCGCGCGTCAGATACGCAGTATTTT. It specifies CSVEDPRASDTQYF.

The V call is TRBV19, the J call TRBJ2-1, with D possibly being TRBD2 (5 bases). The germline V and J ends were trimmed by 8 bases and 2 bases, with 13 bases remaining between them. In germline, CDR1 is LNHDA, CDR2 SQIVND (reference sequence). The CDR3 covers 14 residues. The CDR3 DNA is TGTGCCAGTCAACTAGGCCTCCCCTACAATGAGCAGTTCTTC. It codes for CASQLGLPYNEQFF.

The rearrangement links TRBV9 to TRBJ2-5, with D possibly being TRBD2 (5 bases). The CDR3 totals 13 residues. Deletions cut 4 bases from V and 5 bases from J, with 12 bases between. Germline V gene data show CDR1 as SGDLS and CDR2 as YYNGEE. The CDR3 sequence is CASSSRGSETQYF. The CDR3 DNA sequence: TGTGCCAGCAGCTCACGGGGTTCGGAGACCCAGTACTTC.